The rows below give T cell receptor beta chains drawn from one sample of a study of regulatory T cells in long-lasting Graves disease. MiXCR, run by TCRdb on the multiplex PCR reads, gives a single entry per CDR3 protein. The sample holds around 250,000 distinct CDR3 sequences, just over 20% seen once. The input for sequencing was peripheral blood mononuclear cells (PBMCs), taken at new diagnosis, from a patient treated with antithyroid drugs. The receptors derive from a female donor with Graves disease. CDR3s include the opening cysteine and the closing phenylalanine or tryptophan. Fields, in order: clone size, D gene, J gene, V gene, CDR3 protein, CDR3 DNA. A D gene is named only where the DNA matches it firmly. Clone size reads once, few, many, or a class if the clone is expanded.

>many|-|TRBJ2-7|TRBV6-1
CASSPQGSYEQYF
TGTGCCAGCAGTCCCCAGGGTTCCTACGAGCAGTACTTC
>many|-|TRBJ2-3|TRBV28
CASSTRGADLRDTQYF
TGTGCCAGCAGTACCCGTGGAGCGGACCTGAGGGATACGCAGTATTTT
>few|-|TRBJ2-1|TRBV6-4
CASSRSGYPGNEQFF
TGTGCCAGCAGTCGGTCGGGTTACCCAGGGAATGAGCAGTTCTTC
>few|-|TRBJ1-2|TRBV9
CASSGTVTNYGYTF
TGTGCCAGCAGCGGGACGGTTACTAACTATGGCTACACCTTC
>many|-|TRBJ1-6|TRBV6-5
CASSYRRDITSPLHF
TGTGCCAGCAGTTATCGCCGGGACATAACTTCACCCCTCCACTTT
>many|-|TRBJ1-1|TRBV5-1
CASSAPDRKNTEAFF
TGCGCCAGCAGCGCCCCTGACAGAAAGAACACTGAAGCTTTCTTT
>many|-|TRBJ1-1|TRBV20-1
CSARAILTRGTEAFF
TGCAGTGCTAGAGCCATATTAACTAGGGGGACTGAAGCTTTCTTT
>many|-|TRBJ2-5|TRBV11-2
CANQKGPRETQYF
TGTGCCAACCAGAAGGGGCCAAGAGAGACCCAGTACTTC
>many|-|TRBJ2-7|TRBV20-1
CSASEGSSYEQYF
TGCAGTGCTAGCGAGGGAAGCTCCTACGAGCAGTACTTC
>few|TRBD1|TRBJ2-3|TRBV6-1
CASRIGDRNYSSTDTQYF
TGTGCCAGCAGGATCGGGGACAGGAATTATTCTAGCACAGATACGCAGTATTTT
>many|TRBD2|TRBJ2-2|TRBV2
CASGGGAFTGELFF
TGTGCCAGCGGGGGAGGGGCGTTCACCGGGGAGCTGTTTTTT
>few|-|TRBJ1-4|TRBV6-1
CASTSNTNEKLFF
TGTGCCAGCACTTCGAACACTAATGAAAAACTGTTTTTT
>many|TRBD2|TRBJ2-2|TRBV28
CASTLGLAQNTGELFF
TGTGCCAGCACCTTGGGACTAGCGCAAAACACCGGGGAGCTGTTTTTT